This T cell receptor (beta chain) was captured by sequencing in a study of beta chain features in type 1 diabetes. Background on the study: The examined sorted cells totaled about 110 million across samples.

Study outcomes and limitations: Researchers reported that naive, central memory and Treg TCRB repertoires appeared more similar in patients than in healthy donors. Type 1 diabetes patients had TCRB CDR3s that were shorter (moderately but significantly so) in all four CD4+ subsets.

There was one heparinised blood draw per donor, averaging about 100 mL. This clone occurred a few times. The antigen is unknown. Trimming cost V 6 bases and J 5 bases; bases outside gene matches: 7. The CDR3 is 14 residues long. Germline CDR1 is SGHNT and CDR2 is YYREEE (reference sequence). Reverse transcription of all isolated RNA meant that expressed TCRB transcripts were sequenced. The repertoire was sequenced with immunoSEQ multiplex PCR; TCRdb's copy has only in-frame clones and lacks some. The data show about 150,000 clones, 6% to 9% seen once. Sample: central memory CD4+ T cells from blood. The source is a man younger than 35 with type 1 diabetes. The chain carries TRBV5-4 and TRBJ2-2, with 7 positions matching TRBD2. The CDR3 DNA is TGTGCCAGCATGTCGGGCGGGAGAACCGGGGAGCTGTTTTTT. It codes for CASMSGGRTGELFF.